The present entry profiles one T cell receptor beta chain with its context. Its antigen is currently unknown. These data belong to a study of CD8+ T cells in alopecia areata. Points from the study as a whole: In scalp samples, resident alphabeta T cells of normal skin are also sequenced. Normal scalp showed lower clonality than lesional scalp, especially alopecia totalis/universalis. In patients, TCRs were shared less clearly than in mice, and HLA may possibly be involved.

The V end lost 2 bases, the J end lost 3 bases, and 11 bases lay between the germline ends. The germline gives CDR1 MNHEY, CDR2 SMNVEV (reference sequence). CDR3 length equals 14 residues. Researchers gathered lesional scalp punch biopsies and peripheral blood from patients with alopecia areata. Extracted RNA was reverse transcribed, and the resulting cDNA served as sequencing template. Assay: immunoSEQ multiplex PCR; the TCRdb copy retains only in-frame clones and omits some. The sample consists of 100,000 to 150,000 clones, about 50% of them appearing once. The sample was NKG2D-low CD8+ T cells sorted from blood. This TCR was recovered from a human donor with alopecia areata. V usage is TRBV27 and J usage is TRBJ2-7; D is perhaps TRBD2 (6 bases). The CDR3 loop is CASSLGGVYYEQYF. CDR3 DNA: TGTGCCAGCAGTTTAGGAGGGGTATACTACGAGCAGTACTTC.